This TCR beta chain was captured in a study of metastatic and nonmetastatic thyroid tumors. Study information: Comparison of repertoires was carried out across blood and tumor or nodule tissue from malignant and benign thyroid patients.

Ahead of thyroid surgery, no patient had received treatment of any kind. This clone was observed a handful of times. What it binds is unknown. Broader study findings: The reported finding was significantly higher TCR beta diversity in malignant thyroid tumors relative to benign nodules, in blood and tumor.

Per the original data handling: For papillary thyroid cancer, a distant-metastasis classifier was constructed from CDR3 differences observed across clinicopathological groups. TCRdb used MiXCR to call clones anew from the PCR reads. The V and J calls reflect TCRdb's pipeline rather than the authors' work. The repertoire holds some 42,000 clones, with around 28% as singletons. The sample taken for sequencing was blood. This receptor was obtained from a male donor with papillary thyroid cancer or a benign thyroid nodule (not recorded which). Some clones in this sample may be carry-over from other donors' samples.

The CDR3 coding sequence is TGTGCCAGCAGTCCTACTGTCAGGGGTCGGCAGCCCCAGCATTTT. Its translation: CASSPTVRGRQPQHF. J is TRBJ1-5 and V is TRBV28; tentatively, D is TRBD1 (6 bases). The germline V gene has CDR1 MDHEN and CDR2 SYDVKM. The CDR3 length is 15 residues. The germline V and J ends were trimmed by 5 bases and 7 bases, with 18 bases remaining between them.